This TCR beta chain was identified in a study of response to subunit inactivated influenza vaccine listed by TCRdb under 2018. For the wider study: Deep quantitative profiling of the T cell receptor repertoire was used in the study to follow responses to a trivalent subunit inactivated influenza vaccine. Overall results and qualifications from the work: The authors suggested that each seasonal influenza vaccination may recruit only a limited number of new T cells.

This clonotype was seen repeatedly, ten times or more. Its antigen is currently not known. The input lacks base qualities; no much larger clone sits a single base away. Library preparation was by RT-PCR. Sequencing instrument: Illumina HiSeq 2500. TCRdb ran its own pipeline on the public reads, namely fastp trimming at Q25 and MiXCR clone calling, and kept in-frame beta chains. Under each unique CDR3 protein, matching rows form one entry showing the most common genes and DNA. Recorded for this sample are almost 250,000 distinct CDR3 sequences; more than 9% of them occurred a single time. The biggest ten clones account for less than 8.5% of the sample. Trimming takes 4 bases from V and 5 bases from J, and the germline ends sit 7 bases apart. The CDR3 spans 12 residues, from the cysteine through the phenylalanine. The entry retains the CDR3 DNA only, 36 bases that are in frame from base 1.

The TCR was taken from a middle-aged man who received an inactivated influenza vaccine. Donor details come from another sample of the same person, matched by shared clones. The V gene is TRBV12-3 or TRBV12-4 and the J gene is TRBJ2-3; there is no confident call for the D gene. The material sequenced was non-naive T cells sorted from PBMCs, taken around 14 days before vaccination. In light of the paper, this sample's cell subset or site label describes: memory T cell fraction. The DNA is TGTGCCAGCAGTTCACAGCGAGATACGCAGTATTTT. It specifies CASSSQRDTQYF.